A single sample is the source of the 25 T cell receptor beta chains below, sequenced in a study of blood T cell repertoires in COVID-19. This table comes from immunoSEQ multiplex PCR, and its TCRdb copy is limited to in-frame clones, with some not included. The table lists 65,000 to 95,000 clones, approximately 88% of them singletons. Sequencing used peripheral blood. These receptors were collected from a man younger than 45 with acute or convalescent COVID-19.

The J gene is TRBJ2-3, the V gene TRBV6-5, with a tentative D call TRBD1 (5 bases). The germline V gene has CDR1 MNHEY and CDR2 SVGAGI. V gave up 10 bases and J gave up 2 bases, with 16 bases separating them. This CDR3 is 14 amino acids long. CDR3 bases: TGTGCCACCGTTAGACAGACCTTCACAGATACGCAGTATTTT. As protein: CATVRQTFTDTQYF.

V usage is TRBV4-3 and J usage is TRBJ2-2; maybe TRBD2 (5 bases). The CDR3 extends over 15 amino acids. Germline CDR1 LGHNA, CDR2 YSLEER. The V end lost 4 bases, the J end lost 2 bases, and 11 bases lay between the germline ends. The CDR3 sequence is CASSPDLANTGELFF. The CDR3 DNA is TGCGCCAGCAGCCCCGACCTAGCCAACACCGGGGAGCTGTTTTTT.

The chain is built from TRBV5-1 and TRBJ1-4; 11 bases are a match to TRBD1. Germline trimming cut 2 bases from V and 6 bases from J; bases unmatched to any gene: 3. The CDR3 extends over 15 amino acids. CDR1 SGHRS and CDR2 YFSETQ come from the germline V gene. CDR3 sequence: CASSFGQGAHEKLFF. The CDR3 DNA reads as TGCGCCAGCAGCTTCGGACAGGGGGCGCATGAAAAACTGTTTTTT.

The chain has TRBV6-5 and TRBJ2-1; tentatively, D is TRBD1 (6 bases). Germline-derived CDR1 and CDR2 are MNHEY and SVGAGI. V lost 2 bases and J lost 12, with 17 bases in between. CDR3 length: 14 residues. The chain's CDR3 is CASSYTRTAEVQFF. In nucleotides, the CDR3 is TGTGCCAGCAGTTACACGCGGACAGCGGAGGTGCAGTTCTTC.

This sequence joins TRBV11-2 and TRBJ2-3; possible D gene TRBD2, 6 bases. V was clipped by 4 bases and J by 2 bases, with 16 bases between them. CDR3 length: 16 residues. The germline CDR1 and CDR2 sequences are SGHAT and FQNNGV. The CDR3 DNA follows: TGTGCCAGCAGCTCCCCGGGGGACGGGAACACAGATACGCAGTATTTT. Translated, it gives CASSSPGDGNTDTQYF.

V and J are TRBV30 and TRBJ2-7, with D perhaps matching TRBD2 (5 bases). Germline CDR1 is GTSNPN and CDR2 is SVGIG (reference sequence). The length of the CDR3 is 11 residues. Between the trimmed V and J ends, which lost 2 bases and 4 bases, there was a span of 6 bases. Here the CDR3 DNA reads TGTGCCTGGAGTCGGGGTTACGAGCAGTACTTC. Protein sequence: CAWSRGYEQYF.

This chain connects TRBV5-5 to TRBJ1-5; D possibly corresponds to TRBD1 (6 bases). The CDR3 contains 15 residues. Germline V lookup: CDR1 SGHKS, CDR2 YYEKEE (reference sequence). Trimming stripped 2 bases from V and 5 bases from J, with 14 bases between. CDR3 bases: TGTGCCAGCAGCTTCTCAGGGGTGAAGGATCAGCCCCAGCATTTT. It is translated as CASSFSGVKDQPQHF.

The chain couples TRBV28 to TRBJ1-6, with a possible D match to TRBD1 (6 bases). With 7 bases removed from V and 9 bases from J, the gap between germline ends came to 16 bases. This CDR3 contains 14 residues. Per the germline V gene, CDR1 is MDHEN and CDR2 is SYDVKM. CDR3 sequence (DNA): TGTGCCAGCAACACGGGGGGGCGGGCTTCACCCCTCCACTTT. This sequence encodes CASNTGGRASPLHF. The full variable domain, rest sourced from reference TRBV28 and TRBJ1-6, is DVKVTQSSRYLVKRTGEKVFLECVQDMDHENMFWYRQDPGLGLRLIYFSYDVKMKEKGDIPEGYSVSREKKERFSLILESASTNQTSMYLCASNTGGRASPLHFGNGTRLTVT.

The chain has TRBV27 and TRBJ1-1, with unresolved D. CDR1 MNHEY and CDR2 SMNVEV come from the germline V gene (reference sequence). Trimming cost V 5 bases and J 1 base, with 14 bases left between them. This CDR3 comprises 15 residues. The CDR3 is CASSRRRGENTEAFF. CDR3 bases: TGTGCCAGCAGTCGCCGTCGGGGTGAGAACACTGAAGCTTTCTTT.

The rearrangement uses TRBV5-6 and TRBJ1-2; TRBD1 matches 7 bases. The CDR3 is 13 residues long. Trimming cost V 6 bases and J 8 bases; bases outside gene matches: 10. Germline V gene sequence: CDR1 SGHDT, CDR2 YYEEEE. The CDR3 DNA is TGTGCCAGCACCACGACAGGGATAAGAGGCTACACCTTC. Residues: CASTTTGIRGYTF.

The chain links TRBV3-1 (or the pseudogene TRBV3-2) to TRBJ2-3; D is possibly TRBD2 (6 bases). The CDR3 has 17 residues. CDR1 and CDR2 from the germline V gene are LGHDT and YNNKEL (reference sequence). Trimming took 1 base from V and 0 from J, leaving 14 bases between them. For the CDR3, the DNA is TGTGCCAGCAGCCAAGTTGGCGGGGCCCCCAGCACAGATACGCAGTATTTT. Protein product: CASSQVGGAPSTDTQYF.

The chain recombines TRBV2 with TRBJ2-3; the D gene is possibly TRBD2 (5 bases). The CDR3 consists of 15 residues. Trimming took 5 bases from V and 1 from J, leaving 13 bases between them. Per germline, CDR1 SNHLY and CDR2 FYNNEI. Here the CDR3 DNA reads TGTGCCAGCAGTTCTAGCAGACCTCGCACAGATACGCAGTATTTT. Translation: CASSSSRPRTDTQYF. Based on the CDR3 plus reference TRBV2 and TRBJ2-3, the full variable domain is EPEVTQTPSHQVTQMGQEVILRCVPISNHLYFYWYRQILGQKVEFLVSFYNNEISEKSEIFDDQFSVERPDGSNFTLKIRSTKLEDSAMYFCASSSSRPRTDTQYFGPGTRLTVL.

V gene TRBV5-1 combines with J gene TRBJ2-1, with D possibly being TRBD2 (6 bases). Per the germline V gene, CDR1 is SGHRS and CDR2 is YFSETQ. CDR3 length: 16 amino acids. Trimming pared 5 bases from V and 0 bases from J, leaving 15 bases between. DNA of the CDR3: TGCGCCAGCAGTTCTGGGAGGCGAAGCTCCTACAATGAGCAGTTCTTC. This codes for CASSSGRRSSYNEQFF.

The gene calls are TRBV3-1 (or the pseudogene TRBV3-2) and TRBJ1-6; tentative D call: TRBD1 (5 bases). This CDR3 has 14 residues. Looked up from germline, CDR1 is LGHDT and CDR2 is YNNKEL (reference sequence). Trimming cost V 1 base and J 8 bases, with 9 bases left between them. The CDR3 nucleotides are TGTGCCAGCAGCCAAGGCAGGGACTATTCACCCCTCCACTTT. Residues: CASSQGRDYSPLHF.

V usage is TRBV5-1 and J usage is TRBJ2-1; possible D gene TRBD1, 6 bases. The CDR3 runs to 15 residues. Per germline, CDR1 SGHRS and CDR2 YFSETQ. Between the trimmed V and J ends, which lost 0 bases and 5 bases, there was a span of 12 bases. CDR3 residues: CASSLAYGQHNEQFF. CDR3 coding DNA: TGCGCCAGCAGCTTGGCCTACGGACAGCACAATGAGCAGTTCTTC. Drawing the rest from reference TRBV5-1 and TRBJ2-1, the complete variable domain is KAGVTQTPRYLIKTRGQQVTLSCSPISGHRSVSWYQQTPGQGLQFLFEYFSETQRNKGNFPGRFSGRQFSNSRSEMNVSTLELGDSALYLCASSLAYGQHNEQFFGPGTRLTVL.

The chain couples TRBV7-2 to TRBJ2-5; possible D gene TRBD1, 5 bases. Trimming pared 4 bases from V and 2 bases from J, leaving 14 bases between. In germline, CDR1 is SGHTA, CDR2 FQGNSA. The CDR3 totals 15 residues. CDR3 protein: CASSSIRTLQETQYF. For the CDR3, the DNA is TGTGCCAGCAGCTCTATTCGGACACTTCAAGAGACCCAGTACTTC.

The CDR3 protein is CASSPGPADTGELFF. CDR3 bases: TGTGCCAGCTCACCTGGGCCCGCCGACACCGGGGAGCTGTTTTTT. This chain uses TRBV18 with TRBJ2-2; D gene unclear. Germline V gene data show CDR1 as KGHSH and CDR2 as LQKENI. CDR3 size: 15 residues. The V and J ends lost 3 bases and 3 bases respectively, with 11 bases between them.

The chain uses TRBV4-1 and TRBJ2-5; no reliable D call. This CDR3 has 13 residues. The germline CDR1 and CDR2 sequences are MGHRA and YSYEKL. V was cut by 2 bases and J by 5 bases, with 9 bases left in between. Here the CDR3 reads CASSQPYSETQYF. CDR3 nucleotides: TGCGCCAGCAGCCAACCATATAGTGAGACCCAGTACTTC.

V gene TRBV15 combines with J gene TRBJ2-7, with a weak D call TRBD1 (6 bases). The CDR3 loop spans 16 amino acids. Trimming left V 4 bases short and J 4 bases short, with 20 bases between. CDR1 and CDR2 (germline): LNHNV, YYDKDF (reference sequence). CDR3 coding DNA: TGTGCCACCAGCAAGACCCCGGGACATACTTCTTACGAGCAGTACTTC. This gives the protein CATSKTPGHTSYEQYF.

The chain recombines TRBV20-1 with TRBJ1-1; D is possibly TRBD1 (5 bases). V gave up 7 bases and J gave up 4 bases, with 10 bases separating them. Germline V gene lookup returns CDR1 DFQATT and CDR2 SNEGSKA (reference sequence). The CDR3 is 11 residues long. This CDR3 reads CSGQPSTEAFF. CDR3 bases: TGCAGTGGACAGCCGTCCACTGAAGCTTTCTTT.

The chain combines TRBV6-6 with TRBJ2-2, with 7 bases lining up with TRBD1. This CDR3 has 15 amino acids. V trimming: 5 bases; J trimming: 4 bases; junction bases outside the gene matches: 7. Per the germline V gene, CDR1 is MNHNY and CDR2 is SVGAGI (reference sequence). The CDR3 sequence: CASSIRQGTTGELFF. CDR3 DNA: TGTGCCAGCAGTATACGACAGGGCACCACCGGGGAGCTGTTTTTT.

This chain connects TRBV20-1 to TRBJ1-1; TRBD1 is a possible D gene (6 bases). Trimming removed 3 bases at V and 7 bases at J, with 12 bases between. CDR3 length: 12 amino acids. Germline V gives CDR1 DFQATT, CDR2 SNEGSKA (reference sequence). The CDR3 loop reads CSASRGGHEAFF. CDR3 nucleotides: TGCAGTGCTAGTAGGGGGGGCCATGAAGCTTTCTTT.

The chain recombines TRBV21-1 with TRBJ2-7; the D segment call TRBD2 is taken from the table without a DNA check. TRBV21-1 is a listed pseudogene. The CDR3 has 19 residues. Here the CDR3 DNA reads TGTGCCAGCAGCAAAGTTGTATCTAGCGGGGCAACACGAACCGTGGAGCAGTACTTC. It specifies CASSKVVSSGATRTVEQYF.

CDR3 amino acids: CASSHNNEQFF. The CDR3 DNA reads TGTGCCAGCAGCCATAACAATGAGCAGTTCTTC. The V call is TRBV4-2, the J call TRBJ2-1; no definite D call. V was pared by 3 bases and J by 5 bases, with 2 bases between. The length of the CDR3 is 11 residues. Germline-derived CDR1 and CDR2 are LGHNA and YNFKEQ.

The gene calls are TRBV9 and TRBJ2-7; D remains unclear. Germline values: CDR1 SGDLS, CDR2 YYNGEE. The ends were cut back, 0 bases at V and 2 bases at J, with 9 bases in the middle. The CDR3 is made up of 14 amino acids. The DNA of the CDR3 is TGTGCCAGCAGCGTAGCAGCAGGCCCCTACGAGCAGTACTTC. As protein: CASSVAAGPYEQYF.